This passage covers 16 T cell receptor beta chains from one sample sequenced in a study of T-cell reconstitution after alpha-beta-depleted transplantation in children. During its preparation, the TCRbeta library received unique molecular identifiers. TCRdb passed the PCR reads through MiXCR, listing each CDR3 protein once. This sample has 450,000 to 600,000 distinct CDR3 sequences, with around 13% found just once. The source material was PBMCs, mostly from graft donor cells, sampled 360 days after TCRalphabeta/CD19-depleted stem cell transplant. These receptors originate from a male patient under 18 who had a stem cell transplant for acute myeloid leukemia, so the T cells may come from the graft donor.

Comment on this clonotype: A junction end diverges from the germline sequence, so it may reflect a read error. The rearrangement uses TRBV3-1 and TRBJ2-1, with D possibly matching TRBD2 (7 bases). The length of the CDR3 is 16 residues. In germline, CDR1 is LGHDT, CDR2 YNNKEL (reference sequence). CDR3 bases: TGTGCCAGCAGCCAAGGGGGAGGGGGTGCCTACGATGAGCAGTTCTTC. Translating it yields CASSQGGGGAYDEQFF.

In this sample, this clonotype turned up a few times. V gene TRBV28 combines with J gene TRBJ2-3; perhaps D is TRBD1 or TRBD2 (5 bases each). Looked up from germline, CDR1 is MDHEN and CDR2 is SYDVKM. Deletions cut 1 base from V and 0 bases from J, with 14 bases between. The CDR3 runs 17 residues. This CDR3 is CASSLLGTPHSTDTQYF. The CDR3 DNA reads TGTGCCAGCAGTTTATTAGGGACCCCTCATAGCACAGATACGCAGTATTTT.

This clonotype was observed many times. The CDR3 bases are TGTGCCAGCCGGGACGCCGATGTGGGACAGTATTTT. Protein product: CASRDADVGQYF. The chain is built from TRBV6-6 and TRBJ2-3, with D possibly being TRBD1 or TRBD2 (5 bases each). The germline CDR1 and CDR2 sequences are MNHNY and SVGAGI (reference sequence). CDR3 length: 12 amino acids. Trimming took off 8 bases at V and 12 bases at J, with 18 bases between the two ends.

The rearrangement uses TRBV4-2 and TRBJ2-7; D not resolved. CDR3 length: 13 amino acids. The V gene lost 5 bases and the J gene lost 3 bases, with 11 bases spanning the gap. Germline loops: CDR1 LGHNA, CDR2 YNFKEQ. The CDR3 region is CASSKARNYEQYF. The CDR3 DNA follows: TGTGCCAGCAGCAAGGCTAGAAACTACGAGCAGTACTTC.

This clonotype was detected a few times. This CDR3 reads CASSYLGLEQFF. CDR3 bases: TGTGCCAGCAGTTACTTAGGGCTCGAGCAGTTCTTC. This chain connects TRBV6-2 or TRBV6-3 to TRBJ2-1; D remains unclear. Germline V gene lookup returns CDR1 MNHEY and CDR2 SVGEGT. The germline V and J ends were trimmed by 1 base and 10 bases, with 8 bases remaining between them. The CDR3 has 12 residues.

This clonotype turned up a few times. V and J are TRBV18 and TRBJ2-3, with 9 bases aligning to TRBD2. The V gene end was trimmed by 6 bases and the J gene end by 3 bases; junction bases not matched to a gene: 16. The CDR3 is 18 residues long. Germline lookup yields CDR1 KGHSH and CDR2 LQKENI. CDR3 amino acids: CASSLLAAAGGKTDTQYF. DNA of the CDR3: TGTGCCAGCTCCCTTCTCGCCGCGGCGGGAGGGAAGACAGATACGCAGTATTTT.

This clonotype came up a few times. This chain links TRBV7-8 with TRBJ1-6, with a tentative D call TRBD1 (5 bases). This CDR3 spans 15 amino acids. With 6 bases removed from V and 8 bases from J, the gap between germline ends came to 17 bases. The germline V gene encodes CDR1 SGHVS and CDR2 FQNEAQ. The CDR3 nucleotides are TGTGCCAGCAGTTGGGCCTCACGAGGGGATTCACCCCTCCACTTT. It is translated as CASSWASRGDSPLHF.

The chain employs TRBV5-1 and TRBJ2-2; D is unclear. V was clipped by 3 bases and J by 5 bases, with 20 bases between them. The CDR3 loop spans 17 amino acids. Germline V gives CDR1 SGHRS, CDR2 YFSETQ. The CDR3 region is CASSSVRRKGVTGELFF. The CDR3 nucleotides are TGCGCCAGCAGCTCAGTTAGGCGGAAAGGAGTGACCGGGGAGCTGTTTTTT.

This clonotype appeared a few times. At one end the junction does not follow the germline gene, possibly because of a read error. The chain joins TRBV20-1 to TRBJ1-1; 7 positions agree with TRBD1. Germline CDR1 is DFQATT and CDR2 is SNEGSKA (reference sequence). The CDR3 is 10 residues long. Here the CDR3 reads CSAAGQPEPF. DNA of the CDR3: TGCAGTGCTGCGGGACAGCCAGAGCCATTT.

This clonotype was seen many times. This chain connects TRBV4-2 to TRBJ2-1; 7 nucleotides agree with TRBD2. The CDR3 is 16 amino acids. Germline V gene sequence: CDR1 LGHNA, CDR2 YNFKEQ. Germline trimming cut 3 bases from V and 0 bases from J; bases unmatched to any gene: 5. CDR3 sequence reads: CASSHPGGSSYNEQFF. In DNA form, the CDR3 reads TGTGCCAGCAGCCATCCTGGCGGGAGCTCCTACAATGAGCAGTTCTTC.

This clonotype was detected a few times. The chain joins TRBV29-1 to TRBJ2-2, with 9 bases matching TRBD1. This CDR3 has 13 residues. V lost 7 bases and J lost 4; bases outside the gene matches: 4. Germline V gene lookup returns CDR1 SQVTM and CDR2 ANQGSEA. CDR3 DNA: TGCAGCGGACAGGGGGAAGGCACCGGGGAGCTGTTTTTT. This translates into CSGQGEGTGELFF.

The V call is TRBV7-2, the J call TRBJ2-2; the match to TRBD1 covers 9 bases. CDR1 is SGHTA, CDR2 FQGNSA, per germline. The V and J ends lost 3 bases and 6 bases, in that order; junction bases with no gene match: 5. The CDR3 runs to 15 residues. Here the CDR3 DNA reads TGTGCCAGCAGCTTGAAGACAGGGGGGGCCGGGGAGCTGTTTTTT. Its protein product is CASSLKTGGAGELFF.

CDR3 region: CASSLQGHSYEQYF. CDR3 sequence (DNA): TGTGCCAGCAGTTTACAGGGACATTCCTACGAGCAGTACTTC. This chain links TRBV28 with TRBJ2-7; tentative D call: TRBD1 (6 bases). V lost 2 bases and J lost 1, with 9 bases in between. The CDR3 covers 14 residues. In germline, CDR1 is MDHEN, CDR2 SYDVKM.

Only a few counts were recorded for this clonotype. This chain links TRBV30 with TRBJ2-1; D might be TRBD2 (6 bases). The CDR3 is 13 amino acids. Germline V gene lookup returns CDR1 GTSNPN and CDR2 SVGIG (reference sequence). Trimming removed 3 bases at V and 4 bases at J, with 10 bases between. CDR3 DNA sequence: TGTGCCTGGAGGGTAGGGAGGTACAATGAGCAGTTCTTC. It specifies CAWRVGRYNEQFF.

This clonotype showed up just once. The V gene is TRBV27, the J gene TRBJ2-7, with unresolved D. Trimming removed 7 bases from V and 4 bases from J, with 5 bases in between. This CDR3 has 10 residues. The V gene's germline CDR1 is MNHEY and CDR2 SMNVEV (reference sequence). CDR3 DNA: TGTGCCAGCACCTTTTACGAGCAGTACTTC. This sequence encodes CASTFYEQYF.

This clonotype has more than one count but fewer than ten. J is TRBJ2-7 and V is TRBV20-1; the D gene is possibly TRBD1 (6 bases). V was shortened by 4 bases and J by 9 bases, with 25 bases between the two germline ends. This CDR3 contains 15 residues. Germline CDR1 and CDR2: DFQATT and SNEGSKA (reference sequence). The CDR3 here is CSAIATGTPKARQYF. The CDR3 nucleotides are TGCAGTGCTATTGCAACCGGGACACCCAAGGCCCGGCAGTACTTC.